This entry describes one T cell receptor (beta chain). The CDR3 is made up of 15 amino acids. V shed 0 bases and J shed 3 bases, with 12 bases lying between them. CDR1 and CDR2 (germline): LGHDT, YNNKEL (reference sequence). Participant ages covered about 18 to 100 years across about 25 US areas. Donors in Cohort 3 who had recovered were those with two negative PCRs, healthcare professional clearance, or resolution of their symptoms. The entry originates in a study of blood T cell repertoires in COVID-19. TCRdb's copy holds only in-frame clones and misses some; the assay was immunoSEQ multiplex PCR. Among fewer than 450,000 clones, around 89% were seen once, and the ten largest hold 0.9% to 1.5%.

The receptor's source is a woman between 18 and 30 years old who had recovered from COVID-19. Sequencing was carried out using PBMCs or T cells enriched from blood (not recorded which). This chain uses TRBV3-1 (or the pseudogene TRBV3-2) with TRBJ2-7, with a tentative D call TRBD2 (6 bases). The CDR3 loop reads CASSQETGLLYEQYF. CDR3 nucleotide sequence: TGTGCCAGCAGCCAAGAGACGGGACTTCTCTACGAGCAGTACTTC.